The 4 T cell receptor beta chains given below trace back to one sample, sequenced in a study of CD8 T cells in Susac syndrome. RNA amounts of about 0.45 to 1 ug underwent reverse transcription with random hexamers. TCRdb fed the immunoSEQ multiplex PCR reads into MiXCR, producing one record per CDR3 protein. Altogether more than 150,000 distinct CDR3 sequences are present, under 97% being singletons, with the ten largest covering 0.075% to 0.1%. The material sequenced was CD4+ T cells from PBMCs. Receptor source: a human donor with Susac syndrome.

The chain is built from TRBV7-9 and TRBJ2-1; 11 nucleotides match TRBD2. CDR3 size: 17 residues. The V and J ends lost 4 bases and 0 bases, in that order; junction bases with no gene match: 5. Germline CDR1 is SEHNR and CDR2 is FQNEAQ (reference sequence). CDR3 bases: TGTGCCAGCAGCTCGACACTAGCGGGGGCCTCCTACAATGAGCAGTTCTTC. Encoded protein: CASSSTLAGASYNEQFF.

The gene calls are TRBV14 and TRBJ1-6; weak D call: TRBD1 (5 bases). The length of the CDR3 is 17 residues. Between the trimmed V and J ends, which lost 4 bases and 7 bases, there was a span of 20 bases. Germline loops: CDR1 SGHDN, CDR2 FVKESK. The CDR3 spells CASSLLISGTLNSPLHF. In DNA, the CDR3 is TGTGCCAGCAGCCTATTGATATCCGGGACCCTAAATTCACCCCTCCACTTT.

The chain combines TRBV6-2 or TRBV6-3 with TRBJ2-7; D remains unclear. This CDR3 contains 13 residues. Germline V CDR1 and CDR2: MNHEY, SVGEGT. V shed 4 bases and J shed 3 bases, with 10 bases lying between them. The CDR3 nucleotides read TGTGCCAGCAGTTTTTATCTGGGCTACGAGCAGTACTTC. Translated, it gives CASSFYLGYEQYF.

V is TRBV30 and J is TRBJ2-2, with a tentative D call TRBD2 (7 bases). Germline CDR1 GTSNPN, CDR2 SVGIG (reference sequence). V was trimmed by 1 base and J by 7 bases, leaving 19 bases between them. CDR3 length equals 16 residues. The chain's CDR3 is CAWSEHPGGYSGELFF. The CDR3, as DNA: TGTGCCTGGAGTGAGCATCCGGGGGGCTACAGCGGGGAGCTGTTTTTT.